One and the same sample provided the 27 T cell receptor beta chains below, sequenced in a study of cytomegalovirus exposure and HLA in healthy donors. The PCR employed 60 Vbeta primers together with 13 Jbeta primers. Using immunoSEQ multiplex PCR, the repertoire was profiled, and TCRdb retains in-frame clones only, with some absent. This sample carries 150,000 to 200,000 clones, 84% of them seen once, and the ten largest clones take 4.8%. The sequenced sample consisted of PBMCs. Source of these receptors: a girl aged 5-17 years in good health and CMV-seropositive.

This sequence joins TRBV2 and TRBJ2-1; 10 positions agree with TRBD2. This CDR3 is built from 19 residues. V shed 7 bases, J shed 3 bases, and the junction held 18 bases outside the gene matches. Germline CDR1 and CDR2: SNHLY and FYNNEI. CDR3 sequence: CASMGSKASGGPLYNEQFF. CDR3 DNA sequence: TGTGCCAGCATGGGGTCCAAGGCTAGCGGGGGACCTCTCTACAATGAGCAGTTCTTC.

This chain joins TRBV19 and TRBJ2-3; the D gene is possibly TRBD2 (7 bases). Germline CDR1 LNHDA, CDR2 SQIVND (reference sequence). The CDR3 length is 14 residues. Trimming stripped 8 bases from V and 5 bases from J, with 17 bases between. This CDR3 is CASGGGKARDTQYF. CDR3 DNA sequence: TGTGCCAGTGGGGGGGGCAAAGCCAGAGATACGCAGTATTTT.

The chain couples TRBV4-2 to TRBJ1-3; the D is unclear. The CDR3 runs to 14 residues. The V end was cut by 2 bases, the J end by 1 base, with 6 bases between. Germline-derived CDR1 and CDR2 are LGHNA and YNFKEQ. CDR3 in amino acids: CASSQPGSGNTIYF. DNA of the CDR3: TGTGCCAGCAGCCAACCCGGGTCTGGAAACACCATATATTTT.

This clone was seen only once. V usage is TRBV2 and J usage is TRBJ2-3; D is unresolved. With 1 base removed from V and 7 bases from J, the gap between germline ends came to 6 bases. In germline, CDR1 is SNHLY, CDR2 FYNNEI. The CDR3 sequence is 12 residues long. DNA for the CDR3: TGTGCCAGCAGTGAAGACTCCTATACGCAGTATTTT. This codes for CASSEDSYTQYF.

The V gene is TRBV19, the J gene TRBJ1-4, with D uncertain. Trimming shortened V by 6 bases and J by 5 bases, and 16 bases separated the two germline ends. The CDR3 extends over 15 amino acids. Looked up from germline, CDR1 is LNHDA and CDR2 is SQIVND (reference sequence). CDR3 sequence reads: CASSPLDFRNEKLFF. DNA of the CDR3: TGTGCCAGTAGCCCGCTTGATTTCAGGAATGAAAAACTGTTTTTT.

The V and J genes are TRBV2 and TRBJ1-2; D may be TRBD1 (6 bases). Per the germline V gene, CDR1 is SNHLY and CDR2 is FYNNEI. The germline V and J ends were trimmed by 5 bases and 0 bases, with 16 bases remaining between them. The CDR3 has 16 residues. As DNA, the CDR3 is TGTGCCAGCAGTCGGGATGGACAGAGTTCTAACTATGGCTACACCTTC. Translating gives CASSRDGQSSNYGYTF.

As for this clone: Different DNA sequences within this sample yield the same CDR3. The rearrangement links TRBV5-1 to TRBJ1-1; 9 bases are a match to TRBD1. Germline V gives CDR1 SGHRS, CDR2 YFSETQ. The J segment lost 5 bases and the V segment lost 5 bases, leaving 4 bases of the junction unmatched. The CDR3 consists of 13 residues. The CDR3 reads CASSLDRGTEAFF. Written as DNA, the CDR3 is TGCGCCAGCAGTCTTGACAGGGGGACTGAAGCTTTCTTT.

The chain recombines TRBV15 with TRBJ2-2, with TRBD1 matching over 7 bases. Germline CDR1 is LNHNV and CDR2 is YYDKDF (reference sequence). Trimming at V came to 2 bases and at J to 5 bases, leaving 2 bases not matched to a gene. The CDR3 runs 14 residues. CDR3 sequence: CATSRQGVTGELFF. The DNA of the CDR3 is TGTGCCACCAGCAGACAGGGGGTAACCGGGGAGCTGTTTTTT.

V is TRBV4-2 and J is TRBJ2-1; D unresolved. The CDR3 length is 18 residues. From germline, CDR1 is LGHNA and CDR2 YNFKEQ. Trimming shortened V by 0 bases and J by 0 bases, and 15 bases separated the two germline ends. The CDR3 DNA reads TGTGCCAGCAGCCAAGAGGATCGGGTGGTAGTCTCCTACAATGAGCAGTTCTTC. This codes for CASSQEDRVVVSYNEQFF.

The CDR3 sequence is CASSQLSTGANYEQYF. The CDR3 coding sequence is TGCGCCAGCAGCCAACTATCGACAGGGGCAAACTACGAGCAGTACTTC. The chain uses TRBV4-1 and TRBJ2-7, with 8 bases aligning to TRBD1. Germline loops: CDR1 MGHRA, CDR2 YSYEKL. The CDR3 runs to 16 residues. With 2 bases clipped from V and 3 bases from J, the junction kept 9 bases outside the gene matches.

This rearrangement joins TRBV25-1 to TRBJ2-2; 8 positions match TRBD1. J was trimmed by 4 bases and V by 2 bases; bases with no gene match: 3. The germline V gene has CDR1 MGHDK and CDR2 SYGVNS. The CDR3 is 15 residues long. The CDR3 region has the DNA TGTGCCAGCAGTGAAGCAGGGGGCGTCACCGGGGAGCTGTTTTTT. Its translation: CASSEAGGVTGELFF.

This chain joins TRBV27 and TRBJ1-1, with 7 bases identical to TRBD1. The CDR3 spans 13 residues. Germline CDR1 MNHEY, CDR2 SMNVEV (reference sequence). J lost 4 bases, V lost 5 bases, and 4 bases had no gene match. CDR3 loop: CASSAQGFTEAFF. CDR3 nucleotides: TGTGCCAGCAGTGCACAGGGGTTCACTGAAGCTTTCTTT.

The chain has TRBV7-9 and TRBJ1-6; tentative D call: TRBD1 (6 bases). CDR1 is SEHNR and CDR2 is FQNEAQ in the germline V gene (reference sequence). V was clipped by 7 bases and J by 0 bases, with 22 bases between them. This CDR3 region has 19 residues. The CDR3: CASTMRGTAPSSYNSPLHF. CDR3 nucleotides: TGTGCCAGCACTATGAGGGGGACGGCCCCGAGCTCCTATAATTCACCCCTCCACTTT.

The V gene is TRBV6-6, the J gene TRBJ2-5; D is perhaps TRBD2 (5 bases). The V gene lost 2 bases and the J gene lost 14 bases, with 15 bases spanning the gap. CDR1 is MNHNY, CDR2 SVGAGI, per germline (reference sequence). The CDR3 extends over 12 amino acids. The CDR3 region is CASSYQRRLPYF. CDR3 nucleotides: TGTGCCAGCAGTTACCAGAGGAGGCTGCCTTACTTC.

The chain couples TRBV11-2 to TRBJ2-7; 11 bases agree with TRBD2. The length of the CDR3 is 19 residues. Trimming took 2 bases from V and 2 from J; bases not matched to a gene: 14. CDR1 is SGHAT and CDR2 is FQNNGV in the germline V gene. The CDR3 DNA follows: TGTGCCAGCAGCTTACTTGTAGGTAGCGGGGGGGAGGACACCTACGAGCAGTACTTC. Translation: CASSLLVGSGGEDTYEQYF.

V usage is TRBV15 and J usage is TRBJ1-5, with D perhaps matching TRBD1 (5 bases). Trimming left V 5 bases short and J 3 bases short, with 11 bases between. Germline lookup yields CDR1 LNHNV and CDR2 YYDKDF (reference sequence). The CDR3 contains 14 residues. CDR3 amino acids: CATSSDSFNQPQHF. As DNA, the CDR3 is TGTGCCACCAGCTCCGACAGCTTCAATCAGCCCCAGCATTTT. The variable domain in full, completed from reference TRBV15 and TRBJ1-5, reads DAMVIQNPRYQVTQFGKPVTLSCSQTLNHNVMYWYQQKSSQAPKLLFHYYDKDFNNEADTPDNFQSRRPNTSFCFLDIRSPGLGDTAMYLCATSSDSFNQPQHFGDGTRLSIL.

The CDR3 spells CASGLSAGWVNEQFF. In DNA, the CDR3 is TGTGCTAGTGGTTTGTCTGCGGGGTGGGTCAATGAGCAGTTCTTC. The V call is TRBV12-5, the J call TRBJ2-1, with D possibly being TRBD2 (6 bases). The CDR3 is 15 residues long. Per the germline V gene, CDR1 is LGHNT and CDR2 is FRNRAP. V gave up 2 bases and J gave up 6 bases, with 14 bases separating them.

This chain links TRBV19 with TRBJ1-6, with 7 bases that match TRBD1. Germline CDR1 LNHDA, CDR2 SQIVND (reference sequence). CDR3 length: 13 residues. V was clipped by 10 bases and J by 8 bases; unmatched bases: 8. This CDR3 is CATSDREYSPLHF. Written as DNA, the CDR3 is TGTGCCACCTCAGACAGGGAATATTCACCCCTCCACTTT.

The chain carries TRBV11-2 and TRBJ1-2, with D possibly TRBD1 on 6 matching bases. The ends were cut back, 4 bases at V and 2 bases at J, with 14 bases in the middle. Per the germline V gene, CDR1 is SGHAT and CDR2 is FQNNGV. The CDR3 contains 15 residues. The CDR3 DNA reads as TGTGCCAGCAGCTACGACAGGACCCTAAACTATGGCTACACCTTC. As protein: CASSYDRTLNYGYTF.

The chain couples TRBV19 to TRBJ2-1; 12 nucleotides agree with TRBD2. V trimming: 6 bases; J trimming: 7 bases; junction bases outside the gene matches: 1. CDR3 length: 13 residues. CDR1 and CDR2 (germline): LNHDA, SQIVND (reference sequence). This CDR3 is CASRLAGGNEQFF. In DNA, the CDR3 is TGTGCCAGTAGACTAGCGGGGGGTAATGAGCAGTTCTTC.

The chain is built from TRBV7-2 and TRBJ2-7, with a tentative D call TRBD2 (6 bases). V dropped 8 bases and J dropped 10 bases, with 30 bases sitting between them. CDR1 is SGHTA, CDR2 FQGNSA, per germline. The length of the CDR3 is 16 residues. The DNA of the CDR3 is TGTGCCAGCCCGTACGAGGAGACGGGACTCCCACTAGAACAGTACTTC. This encodes CASPYEETGLPLEQYF.

The chain joins TRBV5-6 to TRBJ1-2; D possibly corresponds to TRBD1 (5 bases). The V gene lost 3 bases and the J gene lost 6 bases, with 18 bases spanning the gap. CDR1 and CDR2 (germline): SGHDT, YYEEEE. This CDR3 has 15 amino acids. The CDR3 DNA reads TGTGCCAGCAGCTCAACGTCCAGGGTACTCGATGGCTACACCTTC. Its protein product is CASSSTSRVLDGYTF. The variable domain in full, completed from reference TRBV5-6 and TRBJ1-2, reads DAGVTQSPTHLIKTRGQQVTLRCSPKSGHDTVSWYQQALGQGPQFIFQYYEEEERQRGNFPDRFSGHQFPNYSSELNVNALLLGDSALYLCASSSTSRVLDGYTFGSGTRLTVV.

This chain joins TRBV10-3 and TRBJ2-2, with TRBD2 as a possible D gene (5 bases). The CDR3 consists of 13 residues. Germline-derived CDR1 and CDR2 are ENHRY and SYGVKD. Trimming cost V 10 bases and J 1 base, with 10 bases left between them. This chain's CDR3 is CATRSGNTGELFF. DNA of the CDR3: TGTGCCACAAGAAGCGGGAACACCGGGGAGCTGTTTTTT.

J is TRBJ1-2 and V is TRBV7-9; TRBD1 matches at 7 bases. With 5 bases clipped from V and 4 bases from J, the junction kept 7 bases outside the gene matches. This CDR3 is 14 amino acids long. From germline, CDR1 is SEHNR and CDR2 FQNEAQ (reference sequence). CDR3 region: CASSQGGAGYGYTF. The CDR3 nucleotides read TGTGCCAGCAGCCAAGGGGGCGCGGGCTATGGCTACACCTTC.

This rearrangement joins TRBV7-6 to TRBJ2-7, with 9 positions matching TRBD1. This CDR3 contains 15 residues. Germline CDR1 and CDR2: SGHVS and FNYEAQ. V shed 5 bases and J 4 bases; nucleotides not matched to a gene: 9. In DNA form, the CDR3 reads TGTGCCAGCAGCGTCGCCGGGACAGGGTCGTACGAGCAGTACTTC. It is translated as CASSVAGTGSYEQYF.

The V call is TRBV10-1, the J call TRBJ2-4; 8 nucleotides match TRBD1. The CDR3 totals 13 residues. The junction had 0 bases not matched to a gene; V was cut back by 0 bases and J by 8 bases. Germline CDR1 is WNHNN and CDR2 is SYGVQD (reference sequence). CDR3 coding DNA: TGCGCCAGCAGTGAGTCACAGGGGGACATTCAGTACTTC. Its protein product is CASSESQGDIQYF.

This clone has a single count. V usage is TRBV15 and J usage is TRBJ2-7, with 11 bases aligning to TRBD2. J lost 5 bases, V lost 9 bases, and 12 bases had no gene match. CDR3 length: 15 amino acids. Per the germline V gene, CDR1 is LNHNV and CDR2 is YYDKDF (reference sequence). This CDR3 reads CATGVLAGGRHEQYF. In DNA form, the CDR3 reads TGTGCCACTGGAGTTTTAGCGGGGGGGCGGCACGAGCAGTACTTC.